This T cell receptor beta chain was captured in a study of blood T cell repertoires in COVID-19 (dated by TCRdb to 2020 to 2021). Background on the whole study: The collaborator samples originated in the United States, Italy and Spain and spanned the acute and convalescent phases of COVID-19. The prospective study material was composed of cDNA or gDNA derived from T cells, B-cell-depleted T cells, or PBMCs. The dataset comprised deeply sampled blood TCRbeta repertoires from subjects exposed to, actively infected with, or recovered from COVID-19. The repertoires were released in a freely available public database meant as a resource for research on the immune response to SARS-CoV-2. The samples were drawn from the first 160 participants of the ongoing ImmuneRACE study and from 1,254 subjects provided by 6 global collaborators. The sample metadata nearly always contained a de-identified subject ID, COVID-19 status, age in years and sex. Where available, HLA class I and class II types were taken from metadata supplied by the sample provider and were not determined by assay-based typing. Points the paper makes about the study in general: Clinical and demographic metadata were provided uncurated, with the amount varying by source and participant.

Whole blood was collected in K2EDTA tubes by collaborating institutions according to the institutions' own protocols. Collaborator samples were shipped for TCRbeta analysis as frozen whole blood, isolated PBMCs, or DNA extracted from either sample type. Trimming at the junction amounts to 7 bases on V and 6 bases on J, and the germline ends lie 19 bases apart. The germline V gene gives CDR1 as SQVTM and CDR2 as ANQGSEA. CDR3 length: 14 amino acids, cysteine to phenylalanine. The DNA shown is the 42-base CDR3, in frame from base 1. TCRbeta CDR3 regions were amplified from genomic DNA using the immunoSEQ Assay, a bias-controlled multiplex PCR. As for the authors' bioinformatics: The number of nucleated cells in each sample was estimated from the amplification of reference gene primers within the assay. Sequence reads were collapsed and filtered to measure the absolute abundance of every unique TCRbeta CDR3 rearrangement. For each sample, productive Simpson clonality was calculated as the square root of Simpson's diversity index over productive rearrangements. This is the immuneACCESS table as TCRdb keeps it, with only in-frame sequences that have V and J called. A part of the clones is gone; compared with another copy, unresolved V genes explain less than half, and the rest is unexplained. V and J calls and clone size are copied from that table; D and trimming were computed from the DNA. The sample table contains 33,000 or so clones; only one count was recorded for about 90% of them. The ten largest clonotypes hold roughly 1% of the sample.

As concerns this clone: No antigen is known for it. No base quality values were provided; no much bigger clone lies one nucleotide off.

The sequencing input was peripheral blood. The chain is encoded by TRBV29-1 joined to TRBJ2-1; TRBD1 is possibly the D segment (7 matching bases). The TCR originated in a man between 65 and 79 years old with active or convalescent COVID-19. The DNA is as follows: TGCAGCGGCTACAGGGGAGGTGTACCCAATGAGCAGTTCTTC. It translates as CSGYRGGVPNEQFF.